This is a list of T cell receptor beta chains from one sample in a study of cytomegalovirus exposure and HLA in healthy donors. Only in-frame clones appear in the TCRdb table, and some are missing; sequencing was by immunoSEQ multiplex PCR. The table lists some 180,000 clones, roughly 87% of them singletons. The sample was PBMCs. These receptors originate from a girl under two years old in good health and CMV-seronegative. The CDR3 runs from the conserved cysteine through the conserved F or W. A D gene is named only where the DNA matches it firmly. Only some rows state a clone size, as once, few, many or a class for expanded clones.

d_call: TRBD2
clone_size: .
v_call: TRBV6-8
j_call: TRBJ2-3
cdr3_nt: TGTGCCACCCCATGGCGGGAGAAGTTCACAGATACGCAGTATTTT
cdr3_aa: CATPWREKFTDTQYF

d_call: TRBD2
clone_size: .
v_call: TRBV4-2
j_call: TRBJ2-2
cdr3_nt: TGTGCCAGCAGCCAAGGACTAGCTAGCGGCCACACCGGGGAGCTGTTTTTT
cdr3_aa: CASSQGLASGHTGELFF

d_call: TRBD2
clone_size: .
v_call: TRBV5-1
j_call: TRBJ2-1
cdr3_nt: TGCGCCAGCAGCTTGGCCGGGTGGCGGGAGGGTGGCAATGAGCAGTTCTTC
cdr3_aa: CASSLAGWREGGNEQFF

d_call: .
clone_size: few
v_call: TRBV23-1
j_call: TRBJ1-4
cdr3_nt: TGCGCCAGCAGTCAATTTTTCAGTGCAACTAATGAAAAACTGTTTTTT
cdr3_aa: CASSQFFSATNEKLFF

d_call: TRBD1
clone_size: .
v_call: TRBV7-9
j_call: TRBJ2-2
cdr3_nt: TGTGCCAGCAGCCTGTGGCCGGGACAGAATATTAACACCGGGGAGCTGTTTTTT
cdr3_aa: CASSLWPGQNINTGELFF

d_call: TRBD1
clone_size: .
v_call: TRBV19
j_call: TRBJ1-6
cdr3_nt: TGTGCCAGTAGTGCAGGGGGAAATTCACCCCTCCACTTT
cdr3_aa: CASSAGGNSPLHF

d_call: .
clone_size: .
v_call: TRBV11-3
j_call: TRBJ2-1
cdr3_nt: TGTGCCAGCAGCCAGCGGGACAACTCCTACAATGAGCAGTTCTTC
cdr3_aa: CASSQRDNSYNEQFF

d_call: TRBD1
clone_size: once
v_call: TRBV7-8
j_call: TRBJ1-2
cdr3_nt: TGTGCCAGCAGCCTCGACAGGGAATATGGCTACACCTTC
cdr3_aa: CASSLDREYGYTF

d_call: TRBD1
clone_size: .
v_call: TRBV5-4
j_call: TRBJ2-5
cdr3_nt: TGTGCCAGCAGCTTGGACAGGGGGCTAGAAGAGACCCAGTACTTC
cdr3_aa: CASSLDRGLEETQYF

d_call: TRBD2
clone_size: .
v_call: TRBV30
j_call: TRBJ2-1
cdr3_nt: TGTGCCTGGAGTCGGGACTACACCTCCTACAATGAGCAGTTCTTC
cdr3_aa: CAWSRDYTSYNEQFF

d_call: .
clone_size: .
v_call: TRBV4-1
j_call: TRBJ2-7
cdr3_nt: TGCGCCAGCAGCCAAGGGCTACGGGAGAGGCAGTACTTC
cdr3_aa: CASSQGLRERQYF

d_call: .
clone_size: .
v_call: TRBV4-3
j_call: TRBJ2-1
cdr3_nt: TGCGCCAGCAGCCAAGATCAGGACATATACAATGAGCAGTTCTTC
cdr3_aa: CASSQDQDIYNEQFF

d_call: .
clone_size: .
v_call: TRBV15
j_call: TRBJ1-2
cdr3_nt: TGTGCCACCAGCAGAGATCTAGCGGCCGGAAATGGCTACACCTTC
cdr3_aa: CATSRDLAAGNGYTF

d_call: TRBD1
clone_size: .
v_call: TRBV19
j_call: TRBJ2-2
cdr3_nt: TGTGCCAGTAGTATACGTACAGGGGTTAACACCGGGGAGCTGTTTTTT
cdr3_aa: CASSIRTGVNTGELFF

d_call: TRBD1
clone_size: few
v_call: TRBV5-1
j_call: TRBJ2-5
cdr3_nt: TGCGCCAGCAGCTTGCTTGGGACAGGGGTAGAGACCCAGTACTTC
cdr3_aa: CASSLLGTGVETQYF

d_call: TRBD2
clone_size: .
v_call: TRBV9
j_call: TRBJ2-1
cdr3_nt: TGTGCCAGCAGCGTAGGACTAGCGGGCTACAATGAGCAGTTCTTC
cdr3_aa: CASSVGLAGYNEQFF

d_call: .
clone_size: .
v_call: TRBV28
j_call: TRBJ2-6
cdr3_nt: TGTGCCAGCACCGGGTATCAGGGCCTCTCTGGGGCCAACGTCCTGACTTTC
cdr3_aa: CASTGYQGLSGANVLTF

d_call: .
clone_size: .
v_call: TRBV2
j_call: TRBJ1-3
cdr3_nt: TGTGCCAGCAGTGACCAGGGTCCTGGAAACACCATATATTTT
cdr3_aa: CASSDQGPGNTIYF

d_call: .
clone_size: .
v_call: TRBV7-9
j_call: TRBJ1-1
cdr3_nt: TGTGCCAGCAGCTTAGGAGGGGGGAACACTGAAGCTTTCTTT
cdr3_aa: CASSLGGGNTEAFF